This entry lists 3 T cell receptor beta chains sequenced from one sample in a study of shared clonotypes between healthy human individuals. Assay used: immunoSEQ multiplex PCR; TCRdb lists only in-frame clones, some missing. This table has roughly 1,100,000 clones, 75% appearing once. The sequencing input was memory CD4+ T cells sorted from blood. Subset described: CD45RA-negative fraction. The receptors come from a man younger than 35 in good health.

CDR3 in amino acids: CASSVAQGARYEQYF. The CDR3 DNA follows: TGTGCCAGCAGCGTAGCACAGGGGGCTAGGTACGAGCAGTACTTC. V and J are TRBV9 and TRBJ2-7, with 9 bases that match TRBD1. J lost 4 bases, V lost 0 bases, and 5 bases had no gene match. The V gene's germline CDR1 is SGDLS and CDR2 YYNGEE. The CDR3 runs to 15 residues.

As regards this clone: A much larger clonotype is one base distant, so this may be a read error. The chain is built from TRBV2 and TRBJ2-3; D is unclear. Looked up from germline, CDR1 is SNHLY and CDR2 is FYNNEI. The CDR3 totals 13 residues. Trimming pared 6 bases from V and 0 bases from J, leaving 7 bases between. The CDR3 here is CASSLESTDTQYF. The CDR3 DNA sequence: TGTGCCAGCAGCCTAGAGAGCACAGATACGCAGTATTTT.

V gene TRBV6-1 combines with J gene TRBJ2-5; D is undetermined. Germline loops: CDR1 MNHNS, CDR2 SASEGT. The CDR3 has 14 residues. Trimming took 1 base from V and 4 from J, leaving 10 bases between them. CDR3 amino acids: CASSEGPISETQYF. Here the CDR3 DNA reads TGTGCCAGCAGTGAAGGGCCGATTTCAGAGACCCAGTACTTC.